This T cell receptor beta chain was identified in a study of human T cells and chemical hapten exposure. Trimming stripped 7 bases from V and 0 bases from J, with 12 bases between. CDR1 and CDR2 from the germline V gene are SQVTM and ANQGSEA. CDR3 length: 13 amino acids. Specified time point: pre-sensitization, week 0. Treatment defined: therapeutic diphenylcyclopropenone sensitization with weekly scalp DPC. A few counts support this clonotype. TCRdb used MiXCR to reprocess the RACE reads, holding one entry per CDR3 protein. The sample has around 180,000 distinct CDR3 sequences; roughly 30% are singletons.

The V call is TRBV29-1, the J call TRBJ1-1; D unclear. This TCR came from a woman in her twenties or thirties with alopecia areata. Some clones in this sample may be carry-over from other donors' samples. The specimen comprised whole blood, sampled in connection with sensitization to the hapten diphenylcyclopropenone (DPC). In DNA, the CDR3 is TGCAGCGGGGCCCCCTGGATGAACACTGAAGCTTTCTTT. Translation gives CSGAPWMNTEAFF.